A selection of T cell receptor beta chains follows, all from one sample in a study of blood T cells in healthy people across ages. TCRdb ran MiXCR on the 5' RACE reads and lists one entry per CDR3 protein. This repertoire shows hundreds of thousands of distinct CDR3 sequences, around 48% found once; its top ten account for 25% to 35%. The sample was blood. These receptors originate from a woman aged 60-75 years in good health. The CDR3 runs from the conserved cysteine through the conserved F or W. The D gene is left open where the match is weak. Clone size, where shown, is once, few, many, or a class for clones that have expanded.

>few|14|TRBV30|TRBJ2-3|TRBD2
CAWSLSRGSDTQYF
TGTGCCTGGAGTCTGTCGCGGGGGTCAGATACGCAGTATTTT
>few|15|TRBV7-6|TRBJ2-1|.
CASSLADRDSDEQFF
TGTGCCAGCAGCTTAGCGGACCGCGACAGTGATGAGCAGTTCTTC
>.|12|TRBV28|TRBJ2-3|.
CASNMRLDTQYF
TGTGCCAGCAACATGCGTCTAGATACGCAGTATTTT
>.|15|TRBV7-3|TRBJ2-3|TRBD1
CASSQGVDSTDTQYF
TGTGCCAGCTCCCAGGGGGTCGATAGCACAGATACGCAGTATTTT
>.|15|TRBV27|TRBJ2-1|.
CASSYRELPNNEQFF
TGTGCCAGCAGTTACCGGGAACTGCCGAACAATGAGCAGTTCTTC
>once|16|TRBV20-1|TRBJ2-1|TRBD2
CSASLANRGGRGEQFF
TGCAGCGCTAGTCTCGCCAACCGGGGGGGGCGCGGTGAGCAGTTCTTC
>.|14|TRBV10-3|TRBJ2-5|.
CAISEVSGEETQYF
TGTGCCATCAGTGAGGTATCTGGGGAAGAGACCCAGTACTTC
>.|13|TRBV20-1|TRBJ1-6|.
CSTGYRVRSPPHF
TGCAGTACGGGTTACAGGGTTCGCTCACCCCCCCACTTT
>few|12|TRBV30|TRBJ1-2|TRBD1
CAWLDRANGYTF
TGTGCCTGGCTTGACAGGGCGAATGGCTACACCTTC
>.|13|TRBV11-2|TRBJ1-2|.
CASSCVGNYGYTF
TGTGCCAGCAGCTGTGTCGGAAACTATGGCTACACCTTC
>few|14|TRBV5-5|TRBJ2-4|TRBD2
CASSLAASGIEQYF
TGTGCCAGCAGCTTGGCGGCTAGCGGGATTGAGCAGTACTTC
>.|15|TRBV28|TRBJ2-3|TRBD1
CASSLTGGKLDTQYF
TGTGCCAGCAGTTTAACAGGGGGCAAGTTGGATACGCAGTATTTT
>few|13|TRBV20-1|TRBJ2-4|.
CSAAKKAKNIQYF
TGCAGTGCTGCCAAAAAAGCCAAAAACATTCAGTACTTC
>many|14|TRBV6-5|TRBJ2-1|.
CASAFYGGYNEQFF
TGTGCCAGCGCGTTTTACGGAGGCTACAATGAGCAGTTCTTC
>.|13|TRBV20-1|TRBJ2-5|TRBD1
CSATETGEQTQYF
TGCAGTGCTACCGAGACAGGGGAACAGACCCAGTACTTC
>few|15|TRBV7-2|TRBJ2-3|TRBD2
CASSRSGLSTDTQYF
TGTGCCAGCAGTCGTAGCGGGCTAAGCACAGATACGCAGTATTTT
>.|13|TRBV6-6|TRBJ1-3|TRBD1
CASSYTGGDTIYF
TGTGCCAGCAGTTACACAGGGGGAGACACCATATATTTT
>once|13|TRBV28|TRBJ1-2|.
CASSVWGPYGYTF
TGTGCCAGCAGTGTATGGGGACCCTATGGCTACACCTTC
>few|16|TRBV3-1|TRBJ2-1|.
CASSNLGRKKSNEQFF
TGTGCCAGCAGCAACCTGGGGCGTAAAAAATCGAATGAGCAGTTCTTC
>.|15|TRBV7-9|TRBJ1-2|TRBD1
CASSLGQGKNYGYTF
TGTGCCAGCAGCTTGGGACAGGGCAAAAACTATGGCTACACCTTC
>few|13|TRBV18|TRBJ2-5|.
CASAGLLGETQYF
TGTGCCAGCGCTGGACTCCTGGGGGAGACCCAGTACTTC
>.|14|TRBV5-1|TRBJ2-3|.
CASSSSPSGDTQYF
TGCGCCAGCAGCTCCTCACCTTCTGGAGATACGCAGTATTTT
>once|15|TRBV24-1|TRBJ2-1|TRBD2
CATSDLASGRDEQFF
TGTGCCACCAGTGATCTGGCTAGCGGGAGGGATGAGCAGTTCTTC
>.|16|TRBV5-6|TRBJ2-1|.
CASSLDGNPQGNEQFF
TGTGCCAGCAGCTTGGATGGTAACCCCCAAGGGAATGAGCAGTTCTTC
>.|14|TRBV6-1|TRBJ1-3|.
CASSRGYSGNTIYF
TGTGCCAGCAGCAGGGGATATAGCGGAAACACCATATATTTT
>few|12|TRBV25-1|TRBJ1-6|.
CASSFDNSPLHF
TGTGCCAGCAGTTTTGACAATTCACCCCTCCACTTT
>.|13|TRBV12-3/TRBV12-4|TRBJ2-7|.
CASSLGSSCEQYF
TGTGCCAGCAGTTTAGGTAGCTCCTGCGAGCAGTACTTC
>.|13|TRBV6-5|TRBJ1-1|.
CASRPTRSTEAFF
TGTGCCAGCAGGCCAACCCGTTCCACTGAAGCTTTCTTT
>few|14|TRBV7-2|TRBJ2-7|TRBD1
CASSTRQGDYEQYF
TGTGCTAGCAGCACGAGACAGGGGGACTACGAGCAGTACTTC
>few|15|TRBV4-2|TRBJ1-2|.
CASSQEEDRLYGYTF
TGTGCCAGCAGCCAAGAAGAGGACAGACTCTATGGCTACACCTTC
>.|10|TRBV28|TRBJ2-5|.
CASLGKEQYF
TGTGCCAGCCTTGGAAAGGAGCAGTACTTC
>.|13|TRBV9|TRBJ1-2|.
CASSVDPSYGYTF
TGTGCCAGCAGCGTGGACCCTTCTTATGGCTACACCTTC
>.|16|TRBV5-1|TRBJ1-2|TRBD1
CASSPAGGGRNYGYTF
TGCGCCAGCAGCCCGGCGGGAGGGGGCAGAAACTATGGCTACACCTTC
>.|14|TRBV20-1|TRBJ1-6|TRBD1
CSARAGQGVSPLHF
TGCAGTGCTAGAGCGGGACAGGGTGTGTCACCCCTCCACTTT
>.|17|TRBV5-1|TRBJ2-1|TRBD2
CASSLGTSGIAYNEQFF
TGCGCCAGCAGCTTAGGGACTAGCGGGATAGCCTACAATGAGCAGTTCTTC
>few|16|TRBV7-2|TRBJ2-7|TRBD2
CASSLLARLAGGEQYF
TGTGCCAGCAGCTTACTTGCTCGACTAGCGGGAGGGGAGCAGTACTTC
>.|11|TRBV20-1|TRBJ2-7|.
CSAPRQYEQYF
TGCAGTGCTCCGCGCCAGTACGAGCAGTACTTC
>few|15|TRBV7-9|TRBJ2-6|.
CASSVQGTGANVLTF
TGTGCCAGCAGTGTCCAGGGAACTGGGGCCAACGTCCTGACTTTC
>.|12|TRBV21-1|TRBJ2-4|.
CASQEGQGQQYF
TGTGCCAGTCAGGAAGGACAGGGTCAGCAGTACTTC
>.|14|TRBV4-2|TRBJ2-1|TRBD2
CASSQNPGLKVQFF
TGTGCCAGCAGCCAAAACCCGGGACTAAAAGTGCAGTTCTTC
>.|15|TRBV12-5|TRBJ2-7|TRBD2
CASGSLAGFSYEQYF
TGTGCTAGTGGTTCTCTAGCGGGATTCTCCTACGAGCAGTACTTC
>.|15|TRBV20-1|TRBJ2-3|TRBD2
CSARKLAGGTDTQYF
TGCAGTGCACGGAAACTAGCGGGGGGCACAGATACGCAGTATTTT
>many|13|TRBV20-1|TRBJ2-4|TRBD2
CSAGPSGKNIQYF
TGCAGTGCTGGACCTAGCGGGAAAAACATTCAGTACTTC
>.|12|TRBV29-1|TRBJ2-7|.
CSVVRTDYEQYF
TGCAGCGTTGTCCGGACAGACTACGAGCAGTACTTC
>.|15|TRBV27|TRBJ1-6|TRBD1
CASSEMTGRNSPLHF
TGTGCCAGCAGTGAAATGACAGGGAGGAATTCACCCCTCCACTTT
>.|15|TRBV7-6|TRBJ2-7|TRBD2
CASSIGGRIGDEQYF
TGTGCCAGCTCGATCGGCGGGAGGATCGGCGACGAGCAGTACTTC
>.|14|TRBV28|TRBJ2-2|.
CASWDNANTGELFF
TGTGCCAGCTGGGACAACGCGAACACCGGGGAGCTGTTTTTT
>.|11|TRBV7-2|TRBJ2-1|TRBD2
CASSVRGVQFF
TGTGCCAGCAGCGTACGGGGGGTGCAGTTCTTC